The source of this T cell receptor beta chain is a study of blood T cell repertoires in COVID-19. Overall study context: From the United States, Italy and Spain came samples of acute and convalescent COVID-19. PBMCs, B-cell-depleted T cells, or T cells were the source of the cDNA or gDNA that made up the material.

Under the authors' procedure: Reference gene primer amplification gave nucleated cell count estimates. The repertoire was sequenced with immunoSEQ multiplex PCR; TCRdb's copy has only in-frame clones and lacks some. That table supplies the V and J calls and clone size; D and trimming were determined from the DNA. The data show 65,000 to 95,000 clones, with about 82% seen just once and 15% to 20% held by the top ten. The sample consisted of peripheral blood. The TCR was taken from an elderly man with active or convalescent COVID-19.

CDR3 sequence (DNA): TGTGCCAGCAGTGAAAAGGGGTTTCTCTATGGCTACACCTTC. It translates to CASSEKGFLYGYTF. This chain joins TRBV6-1 and TRBJ1-2; D perhaps matches TRBD1 (5 bases). CDR3 length equals 14 residues. Deletions cut 2 bases from V and 4 bases from J, with 11 bases between. CDR1 and CDR2 (germline): MNHNS, SASEGT.